The sequence of this T cell receptor (beta chain) was determined in a study of blood T cell repertoires in COVID-19. At the level of the study: The cDNA or gDNA used as material had been derived from T cells, B-cell-depleted T cells, or PBMCs.

In germline, CDR1 is DFQATT, CDR2 SNEGSKA (reference sequence). The CDR3 covers 11 residues. Trimming took off 2 bases at V and 8 bases at J, with 7 bases between the two ends. Source study methods: The assay estimated nucleated cells by amplifying reference gene primers. Data came from immunoSEQ multiplex PCR; TCRdb stores just in-frame clones and leaves some out. V, J and clone size were drawn from that table, and D and trimming were deduced from the DNA. The profile shows just under 150,000 clones, more than 75% of them singletons. Sample: peripheral blood. The V and J genes are TRBV20-1 and TRBJ2-1, with a tentative D call TRBD2 (5 bases). This clonotype was obtained from a human donor in a cohort sampled during active COVID-19. Written as DNA, the CDR3 is TGCAGTGCTAGACGGCGGGATGAGCAGTTCTTC. Encoded protein: CSARRRDEQFF.